This entry describes one TCR beta chain. The entry originates in a study of neoadjuvant anti-PD-1 for oral cavity cancer. TCRdb's table, derived via immunoSEQ multiplex PCR, lists solely in-frame clones and lacks some. The sample lists some 9,800 clones, about 59% occurring once. Documented time point: after neoadjuvant nivolumab, at surgical resection. The TCR sequence derives from a person between 40 and 85 years old with oral cavity squamous cell carcinoma. The sequences come from PBMCs, collected after nivolumab (anti-PD-1) treatment.

Here the CDR3 DNA reads TGTGCCAGCAGCCCTGACAGGATCTATGGCTACACCTTC. Translated: CASSPDRIYGYTF. The chain employs TRBV27 and TRBJ1-2, with D possibly TRBD1 on 6 matching bases. Germline loops: CDR1 MNHEY, CDR2 SMNVEV (reference sequence). With 6 bases removed from V and 4 bases from J, the gap between germline ends came to 12 bases. There are 13 residues in the CDR3.